This is a list of T cell receptor beta chains from one sample in a study of blood T cell repertoires in COVID-19. TCRdb's table, derived via immunoSEQ multiplex PCR, lists solely in-frame clones and lacks some. The sample has some 87,000 clones, around 87% seen once. The material sequenced was peripheral blood. The origin of the receptors is a human donor in a cohort sampled during active COVID-19. Both conserved end residues are part of each CDR3. Fields, in order: CDR3 protein, CDR3 DNA, V gene, CDR3 length, J gene, clone size, D gene. The D gene is left open where the match is weak. Where a row states a size, it is once, few, many or the class of an expanded clone; other rows omit it.

CDR3aa: CASSDHTGNYGYTF
CDR3nt: TGTGCCAGCAGTGACCATACAGGGAACTATGGCTACACCTTC
v_gene: TRBV6-4
len: 14
j_gene: TRBJ1-2
abundance: NA
d_gene: NA

CDR3aa: CASSAHPAGARNEQFF
CDR3nt: TGTGCCAGCAGCGCACACCCAGCGGGGGCTAGAAATGAGCAGTTCTTC
v_gene: TRBV9
len: 16
j_gene: TRBJ2-1
abundance: few
d_gene: TRBD2

CDR3aa: CASSPRLAESYEQYF
CDR3nt: TGTGCCAGCAGCCCAAGGCTAGCGGAAAGCTACGAGCAGTACTTC
v_gene: TRBV4-2
len: 15
j_gene: TRBJ2-7
abundance: NA
d_gene: TRBD2

CDR3aa: CACHFGQGGYTF
CDR3nt: TGTGCCTGCCATTTTGGCCAGGGAGGCTACACCTTC
v_gene: TRBV2
len: 12
j_gene: TRBJ1-2
abundance: NA
d_gene: NA

CDR3aa: CASSRAGTGGRNEQFF
CDR3nt: TGTGCCAGCAGTCGCGCCGGGACAGGGGGCCGCAATGAGCAGTTCTTC
v_gene: TRBV27
len: 16
j_gene: TRBJ2-1
abundance: NA
d_gene: TRBD1

CDR3aa: CASTPGYGYTF
CDR3nt: TGTGCCAGCACGCCGGGCTATGGCTACACCTTC
v_gene: TRBV6-5
len: 11
j_gene: TRBJ1-2
abundance: NA
d_gene: NA

CDR3aa: CASSYEGGAGNSPLHF
CDR3nt: TGTGCCAGCAGTTACGAAGGGGGCGCGGGCAATTCACCCCTCCACTTT
v_gene: TRBV5-4
len: 16
j_gene: TRBJ1-6
abundance: NA
d_gene: TRBD1

CDR3aa: CASSLAGAGNYGYTF
CDR3nt: TGTGCCAGCAGCTTGGCAGGGGCCGGTAACTATGGCTACACCTTC
v_gene: TRBV5-4
len: 15
j_gene: TRBJ1-2
abundance: NA
d_gene: NA

CDR3aa: CAISEPGLAGGGTDTQYF
CDR3nt: TGTGCCATCAGTGAGCCTGGACTAGCGGGGGGGGGAACAGATACGCAGTATTTT
v_gene: TRBV10-3
len: 18
j_gene: TRBJ2-3
abundance: NA
d_gene: TRBD2

CDR3aa: CASTRNAGSREKLFF
CDR3nt: TGTGCCAGCACCAGAAATGCAGGGTCGAGAGAAAAACTGTTTTTT
v_gene: TRBV6-5
len: 15
j_gene: TRBJ1-4
abundance: NA
d_gene: NA

CDR3aa: CASSPMVLGYGYTF
CDR3nt: TGTGCCAGCAGCCCCATGGTCCTAGGCTATGGCTACACCTTC
v_gene: TRBV9
len: 14
j_gene: TRBJ1-2
abundance: NA
d_gene: NA

CDR3aa: CAWTLRLNTEAFF
CDR3nt: TGTGCCTGGACACTCCGCTTGAACACTGAAGCTTTCTTT
v_gene: TRBV30
len: 13
j_gene: TRBJ1-1
abundance: NA
d_gene: NA

CDR3aa: CASSYRGYEQFF
CDR3nt: TGTGCCAGTAGTTACAGGGGCTATGAGCAGTTCTTC
v_gene: TRBV19
len: 12
j_gene: TRBJ2-1
abundance: NA
d_gene: TRBD1

CDR3aa: CAWTSQVTYGYTF
CDR3nt: TGTGCCTGGACCTCACAGGTGACCTATGGCTACACCTTC
v_gene: TRBV30
len: 13
j_gene: TRBJ1-2
abundance: NA
d_gene: NA

CDR3aa: CAIRDSINEQYF
CDR3nt: TGTGCCATCCGGGACAGCATCAACGAGCAGTACTTC
v_gene: TRBV10-3
len: 12
j_gene: TRBJ2-7
abundance: NA
d_gene: TRBD1

CDR3aa: CASSNQGFGNTIYF
CDR3nt: TGTGCCAGTAGTAACCAGGGTTTTGGAAACACCATATATTTT
v_gene: TRBV19
len: 14
j_gene: TRBJ1-3
abundance: NA
d_gene: NA

CDR3aa: CASSRRQGDEQYF
CDR3nt: TGTGCCAGCAGCCGACGACAGGGGGACGAGCAGTACTTC
v_gene: TRBV5-4
len: 13
j_gene: TRBJ2-7
abundance: NA
d_gene: TRBD1

CDR3aa: CASSSGGPIDTQYF
CDR3nt: TGTGCCAGCAGCTCGGGGGGGCCCATAGATACGCAGTATTTT
v_gene: TRBV5-4
len: 14
j_gene: TRBJ2-3
abundance: NA
d_gene: TRBD2

CDR3aa: CASSLVGGQETQYF
CDR3nt: TGTGCCAGCAGCTTGGTGGGGGGCCAAGAGACCCAGTACTTC
v_gene: TRBV5-4
len: 14
j_gene: TRBJ2-5
abundance: NA
d_gene: NA

CDR3aa: CASSLTYLSNQPQHF
CDR3nt: TGTGCCAGCAGTTTGACTTATTTGAGCAATCAGCCCCAGCATTTT
v_gene: TRBV28
len: 15
j_gene: TRBJ1-5
abundance: NA
d_gene: NA

CDR3aa: CASSLSGGVYNEQFF
CDR3nt: TGTGCCAGCAGCTTAAGCGGGGGGGTCTACAATGAGCAGTTCTTC
v_gene: TRBV5-4
len: 15
j_gene: TRBJ2-1
abundance: NA
d_gene: TRBD2

CDR3aa: CASRSRGAVFTEAFF
CDR3nt: TGTGCCAGCAGATCCAGGGGCGCGGTGTTCACTGAAGCTTTCTTT
v_gene: TRBV28
len: 15
j_gene: TRBJ1-1
abundance: NA
d_gene: NA

CDR3aa: CASSILRQGVYGYTF
CDR3nt: TGTGCCAGTAGTATCCTCCGACAGGGTGTCTATGGCTACACCTTC
v_gene: TRBV19
len: 15
j_gene: TRBJ1-2
abundance: NA
d_gene: TRBD1

CDR3aa: CASSLGLGGQETQYF
CDR3nt: TGTGCTAGCAGCCTCGGACTGGGAGGCCAAGAGACCCAGTACTTC
v_gene: TRBV7-7
len: 15
j_gene: TRBJ2-5
abundance: once
d_gene: NA

CDR3aa: CASSHRQGVGTEAFF
CDR3nt: TGTGCCAGCAGCCATCGACAGGGCGTAGGGACTGAAGCTTTCTTT
v_gene: TRBV3-1/TRBV3-2
len: 15
j_gene: TRBJ1-1
abundance: NA
d_gene: TRBD1

CDR3aa: CASSPSGQGINTIYF
CDR3nt: TGTGCCAGCTCACCATCGGGACAGGGGATAAACACCATATATTTT
v_gene: TRBV18
len: 15
j_gene: TRBJ1-3
abundance: NA
d_gene: TRBD1

CDR3aa: CASSFQGNSPLHF
CDR3nt: TGTGCCAGCAGCTTCCAGGGGAATTCACCCCTCCACTTT
v_gene: TRBV7-2
len: 13
j_gene: TRBJ1-6
abundance: NA
d_gene: NA

CDR3aa: CASSLGSYNSPLHF
CDR3nt: TGTGCCAGCAGTCTCGGGTCCTATAATTCACCCCTCCACTTT
v_gene: TRBV6-5
len: 14
j_gene: TRBJ1-6
abundance: NA
d_gene: NA

CDR3aa: CASSRGTTGGRRAYGYTF
CDR3nt: TGTGCCAGCAGCCGGGGGACGACAGGGGGCAGGCGGGCCTATGGCTACACCTTC
v_gene: TRBV11-2
len: 18
j_gene: TRBJ1-2
abundance: NA
d_gene: TRBD1

CDR3aa: CASIVGAYTEAFF
CDR3nt: TGTGCCAGCATCGTGGGGGCCTACACTGAAGCTTTCTTT
v_gene: TRBV6-5
len: 13
j_gene: TRBJ1-1
abundance: NA
d_gene: NA

CDR3aa: CASQTGSSGNTIYF
CDR3nt: TGTGCCAGCCAGACAGGGAGCTCTGGAAACACCATATATTTT
v_gene: TRBV9
len: 14
j_gene: TRBJ1-3
abundance: few
d_gene: TRBD1

CDR3aa: CATSSGGYEQYF
CDR3nt: TGTGCCACCAGCTCAGGGGGCTACGAGCAGTACTTC
v_gene: TRBV15
len: 12
j_gene: TRBJ2-7
abundance: NA
d_gene: TRBD1

CDR3aa: CASSTKDGGLMNTEAFF
CDR3nt: TGTGCCAGCTCAACGAAGGACGGCGGACTCATGAACACTGAAGCTTTCTTT
v_gene: TRBV18
len: 17
j_gene: TRBJ1-1
abundance: NA
d_gene: NA

CDR3aa: CASSLVPGQGLETQYF
CDR3nt: TGTGCCAGCAGTCTGGTTCCGGGACAGGGTTTAGAGACCCAGTACTTC
v_gene: TRBV3-1/TRBV3-2
len: 16
j_gene: TRBJ2-5
abundance: NA
d_gene: TRBD1

CDR3aa: CATSRIRGQGAEAFF
CDR3nt: TGTGCCACCAGTCGTATCAGGGGGCAGGGGGCTGAAGCTTTCTTT
v_gene: TRBV2
len: 15
j_gene: TRBJ1-1
abundance: once
d_gene: TRBD1

CDR3aa: CASSARWNEQFF
CDR3nt: TGTGCCAGTAGTGCGAGGTGGAATGAGCAGTTCTTC
v_gene: TRBV19
len: 12
j_gene: TRBJ2-1
abundance: NA
d_gene: NA

CDR3aa: CASSLTGGGNTIYF
CDR3nt: TGTGCCAGCAGCCTCACAGGGGGAGGAAACACCATATATTTT
v_gene: TRBV7-3
len: 14
j_gene: TRBJ1-3
abundance: NA
d_gene: TRBD1

CDR3aa: CASRTGTAIFPPTYEQYF
CDR3nt: TGTGCCAGCAGGACCGGGACAGCGATTTTTCCTCCTACCTACGAGCAGTACTTC
v_gene: TRBV5-5
len: 18
j_gene: TRBJ2-7
abundance: NA
d_gene: TRBD1

CDR3aa: CAWEVLGQGADYGYTF
CDR3nt: TGTGCCTGGGAAGTACTGGGACAGGGGGCCGACTATGGCTACACCTTC
v_gene: TRBV30
len: 16
j_gene: TRBJ1-2
abundance: NA
d_gene: TRBD1

CDR3aa: CASSSDRASEQYF
CDR3nt: TGTGCCAGCAGCTCGGACAGGGCCTCCGAGCAGTACTTC
v_gene: TRBV13
len: 13
j_gene: TRBJ2-7
abundance: NA
d_gene: TRBD1

CDR3aa: CASSDRGYEQYF
CDR3nt: TGTGCCAGCAGTGACAGGGGCTACGAGCAGTACTTC
v_gene: TRBV28
len: 12
j_gene: TRBJ2-7
abundance: NA
d_gene: TRBD1

CDR3aa: CASTRGRGDIYEQYF
CDR3nt: TGTGCCAGCACCCGCGGGCGGGGGGATATCTACGAGCAGTACTTC
v_gene: TRBV27
len: 15
j_gene: TRBJ2-7
abundance: once
d_gene: TRBD2

CDR3aa: CASSLDTYEQYF
CDR3nt: TGTGCCAGCAGCTTAGATACCTACGAGCAGTACTTC
v_gene: TRBV7-9
len: 12
j_gene: TRBJ2-7
abundance: NA
d_gene: NA

CDR3aa: CASSLDRWTEAFF
CDR3nt: TGTGCCAGCAGCTTAGATCGGTGGACTGAAGCTTTCTTT
v_gene: TRBV7-9
len: 13
j_gene: TRBJ1-1
abundance: NA
d_gene: NA

CDR3aa: CASSVSFRDSQGYTF
CDR3nt: TGTGCCAGCAGTGTCTCCTTCAGGGATTCGCAGGGCTACACCTTC
v_gene: TRBV6-6
len: 15
j_gene: TRBJ1-2
abundance: NA
d_gene: NA

CDR3aa: CASSSGGASYNEQFF
CDR3nt: TGTGCCAGCAGTTCCGGGGGGGCTTCCTACAATGAGCAGTTCTTC
v_gene: TRBV28
len: 15
j_gene: TRBJ2-1
abundance: NA
d_gene: TRBD2

CDR3aa: CASSPYSGANVLTF
CDR3nt: TGTGCCAGTAGTCCCTACTCTGGGGCCAACGTCCTGACTTTC
v_gene: TRBV19
len: 14
j_gene: TRBJ2-6
abundance: NA
d_gene: NA

CDR3aa: CASSAATTGLNSPLHF
CDR3nt: TGTGCCAGTAGTGCCGCCACGACAGGGCTGAATTCACCCCTCCACTTT
v_gene: TRBV19
len: 16
j_gene: TRBJ1-6
abundance: NA
d_gene: TRBD1

CDR3aa: CASSPAGDNEQFF
CDR3nt: TGTGCCAGCAGCCCCGCGGGGGACAATGAGCAGTTCTTC
v_gene: TRBV7-3
len: 13
j_gene: TRBJ2-1
abundance: NA
d_gene: TRBD2

CDR3aa: CASSHIVAGGETQYF
CDR3nt: TGTGCCAGCAGCCACATCGTGGCCGGAGGGGAGACCCAGTACTTC
v_gene: TRBV7-2
len: 15
j_gene: TRBJ2-5
abundance: NA
d_gene: NA

CDR3aa: CASSYMGGPTDTQYF
CDR3nt: TGTGCCAGCAGCTACATGGGGGGACCCACAGATACGCAGTATTTT
v_gene: TRBV7-7
len: 15
j_gene: TRBJ2-3
abundance: NA
d_gene: NA

CDR3aa: CASSPGGSGYTF
CDR3nt: TGTGCCAGCAGCCCAGGGGGCTCTGGCTACACCTTC
v_gene: TRBV7-3
len: 12
j_gene: TRBJ1-2
abundance: NA
d_gene: TRBD1

CDR3aa: CASSIDRGVGEAFF
CDR3nt: TGTGCCAGTAGTATAGATCGAGGAGTCGGTGAAGCTTTCTTT
v_gene: TRBV19
len: 14
j_gene: TRBJ1-1
abundance: NA
d_gene: NA

CDR3aa: CASSQSGADQPQHF
CDR3nt: TGTGCCAGCAGCCAGTCAGGGGCAGATCAGCCCCAGCATTTT
v_gene: TRBV6-5
len: 14
j_gene: TRBJ1-5
abundance: NA
d_gene: NA